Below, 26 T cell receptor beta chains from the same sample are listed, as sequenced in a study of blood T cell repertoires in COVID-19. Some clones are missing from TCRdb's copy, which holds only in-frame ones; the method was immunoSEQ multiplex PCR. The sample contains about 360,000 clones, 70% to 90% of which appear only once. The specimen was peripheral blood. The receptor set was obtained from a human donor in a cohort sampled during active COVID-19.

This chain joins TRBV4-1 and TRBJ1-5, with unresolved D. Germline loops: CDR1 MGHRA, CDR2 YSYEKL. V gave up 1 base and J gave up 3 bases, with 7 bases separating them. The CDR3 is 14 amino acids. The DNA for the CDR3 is TGCGCCAGCAGCCAAGTACTGTTCAATCAGCCCCAGCATTTT. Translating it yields CASSQVLFNQPQHF.

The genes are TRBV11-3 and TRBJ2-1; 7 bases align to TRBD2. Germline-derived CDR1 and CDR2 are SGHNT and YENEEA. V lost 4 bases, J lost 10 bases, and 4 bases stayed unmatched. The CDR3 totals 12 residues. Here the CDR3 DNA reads TGTGCCAGCAGCTACCAGACTAGCGAGCAGTTCTTC. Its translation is CASSYQTSEQFF.

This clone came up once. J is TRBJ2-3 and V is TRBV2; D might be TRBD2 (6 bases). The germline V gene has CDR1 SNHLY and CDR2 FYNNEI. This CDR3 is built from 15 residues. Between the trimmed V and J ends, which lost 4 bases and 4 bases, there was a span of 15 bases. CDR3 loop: CASSADYYGSDTQYF. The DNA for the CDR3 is TGTGCCAGCAGTGCGGACTACTACGGATCAGATACGCAGTATTTT.

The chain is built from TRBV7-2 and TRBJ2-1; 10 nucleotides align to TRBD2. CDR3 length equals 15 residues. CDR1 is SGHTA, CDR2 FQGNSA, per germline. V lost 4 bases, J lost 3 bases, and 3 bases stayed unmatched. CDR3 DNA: TGTGCCAGCAGCTCGAGCGGGGGGGTCTACAATGAGCAGTTCTTC. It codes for CASSSSGGVYNEQFF. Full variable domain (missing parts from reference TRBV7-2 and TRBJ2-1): GAGVSQSPSNKVTEKGKDVELRCDPISGHTALYWYRQSLGQGLEFLIYFQGNSAPDKSGLPSDRFSAERTGGSVSTLTIQRTQQEDSAVYLCASSSSGGVYNEQFFGPGTRLTVL.

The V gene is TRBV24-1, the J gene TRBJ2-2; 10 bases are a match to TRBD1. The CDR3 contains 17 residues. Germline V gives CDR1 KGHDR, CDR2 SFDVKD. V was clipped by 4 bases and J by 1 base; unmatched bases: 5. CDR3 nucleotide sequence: TGTGCCACCAGTGACCGCGGACAGGGGGAGAACACCGGGGAGCTGTTTTTT. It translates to CATSDRGQGENTGELFF.

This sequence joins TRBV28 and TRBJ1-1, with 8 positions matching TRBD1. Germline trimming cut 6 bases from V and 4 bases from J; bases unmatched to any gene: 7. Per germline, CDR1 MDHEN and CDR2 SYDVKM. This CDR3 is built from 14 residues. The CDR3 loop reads CASSGQGLGTEAFF. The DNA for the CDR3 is TGTGCCAGCAGCGGACAGGGTTTGGGCACTGAAGCTTTCTTT.

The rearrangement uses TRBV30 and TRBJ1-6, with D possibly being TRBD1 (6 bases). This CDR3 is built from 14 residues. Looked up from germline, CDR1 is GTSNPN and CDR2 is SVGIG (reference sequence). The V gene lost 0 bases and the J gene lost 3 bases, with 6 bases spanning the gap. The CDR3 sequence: CAWSVQGYNSPLHF. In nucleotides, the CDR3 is TGTGCCTGGAGTGTACAGGGCTATAATTCACCCCTCCACTTT.

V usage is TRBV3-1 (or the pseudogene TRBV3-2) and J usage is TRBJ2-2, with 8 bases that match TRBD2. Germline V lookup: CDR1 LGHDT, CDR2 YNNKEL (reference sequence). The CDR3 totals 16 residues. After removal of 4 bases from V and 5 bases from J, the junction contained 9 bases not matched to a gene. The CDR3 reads CASSRSGTWSTGELFF. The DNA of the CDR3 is TGTGCCAGCAGCCGTAGCGGGACCTGGAGTACCGGGGAGCTGTTTTTT.

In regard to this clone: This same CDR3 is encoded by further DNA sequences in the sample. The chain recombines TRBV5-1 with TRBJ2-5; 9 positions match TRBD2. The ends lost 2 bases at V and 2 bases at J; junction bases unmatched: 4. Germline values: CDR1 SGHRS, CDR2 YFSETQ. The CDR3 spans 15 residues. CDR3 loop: CASSLGLATQETQYF. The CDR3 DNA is TGCGCCAGCAGCTTAGGACTAGCGACTCAAGAGACCCAGTACTTC.

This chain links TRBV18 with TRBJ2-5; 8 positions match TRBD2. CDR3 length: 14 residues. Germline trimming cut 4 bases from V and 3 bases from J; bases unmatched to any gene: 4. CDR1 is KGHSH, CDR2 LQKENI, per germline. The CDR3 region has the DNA TGTGCCAGCTCACTAGCGGGGACAAAAGAGACCCAGTACTTC. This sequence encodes CASSLAGTKETQYF.

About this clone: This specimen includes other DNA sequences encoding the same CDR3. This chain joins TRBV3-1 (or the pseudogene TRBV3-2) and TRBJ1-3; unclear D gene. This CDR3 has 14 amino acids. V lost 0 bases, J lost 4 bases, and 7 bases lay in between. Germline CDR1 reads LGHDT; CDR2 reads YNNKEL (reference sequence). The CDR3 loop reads CASSQDLSGNTIYF. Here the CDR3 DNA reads TGTGCCAGCAGCCAAGATTTATCCGGAAACACCATATATTTT.

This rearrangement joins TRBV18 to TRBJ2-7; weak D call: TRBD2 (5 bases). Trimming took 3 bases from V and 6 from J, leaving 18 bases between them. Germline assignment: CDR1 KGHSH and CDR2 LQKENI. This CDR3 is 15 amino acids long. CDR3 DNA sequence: TGTGCCAGCTCACCGAGGGTTGAACTATCAGGCGAGCAGTACTTC. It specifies CASSPRVELSGEQYF.

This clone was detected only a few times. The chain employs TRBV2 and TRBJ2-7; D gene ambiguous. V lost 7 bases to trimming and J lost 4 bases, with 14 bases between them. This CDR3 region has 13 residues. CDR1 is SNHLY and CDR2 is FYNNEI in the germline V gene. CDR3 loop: CASTNRQDYEQYF. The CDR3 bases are TGTGCCAGCACTAATCGACAAGATTACGAGCAGTACTTC.

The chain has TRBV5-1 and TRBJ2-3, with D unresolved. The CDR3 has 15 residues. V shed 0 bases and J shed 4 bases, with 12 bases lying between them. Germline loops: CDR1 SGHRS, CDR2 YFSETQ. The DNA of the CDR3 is TGCGCCAGCAGCTTGGGATCAGGTTTCGCAGATACGCAGTATTTT. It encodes CASSLGSGFADTQYF.

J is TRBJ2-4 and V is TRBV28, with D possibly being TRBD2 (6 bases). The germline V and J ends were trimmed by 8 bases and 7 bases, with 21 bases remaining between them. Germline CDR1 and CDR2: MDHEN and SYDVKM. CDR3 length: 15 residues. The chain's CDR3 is CASGSLGGGWNIQYF. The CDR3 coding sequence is TGTGCCAGCGGATCTCTTGGTGGGGGGTGGAACATTCAGTACTTC.

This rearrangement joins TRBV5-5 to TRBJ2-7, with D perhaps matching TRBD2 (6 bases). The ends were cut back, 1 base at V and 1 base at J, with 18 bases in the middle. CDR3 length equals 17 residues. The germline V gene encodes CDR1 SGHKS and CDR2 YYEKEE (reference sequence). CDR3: CASSLLVGTDTSYEQYF. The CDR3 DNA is TGTGCCAGCAGCTTGTTGGTGGGGACTGACACTTCCTACGAGCAGTACTTC.

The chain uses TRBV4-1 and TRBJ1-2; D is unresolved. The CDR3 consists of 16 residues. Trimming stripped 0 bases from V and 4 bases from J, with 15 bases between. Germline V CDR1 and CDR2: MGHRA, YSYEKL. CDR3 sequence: CASSQDPWSQVYGYTF. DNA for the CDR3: TGCGCCAGCAGCCAAGACCCATGGAGTCAAGTCTATGGCTACACCTTC.

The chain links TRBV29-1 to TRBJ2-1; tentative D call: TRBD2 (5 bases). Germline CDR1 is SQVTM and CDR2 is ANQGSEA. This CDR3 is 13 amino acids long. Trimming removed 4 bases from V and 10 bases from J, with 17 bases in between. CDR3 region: CSVVIRGPREQFF. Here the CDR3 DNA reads TGCAGCGTTGTTATTAGAGGGCCAAGGGAGCAGTTCTTC.

The CDR3 bases are TGTGCCAGTAGCCTCGGTTCAACAGGGACTTCACCCCTCCACTTT. It codes for CASSLGSTGTSPLHF. This chain joins TRBV19 and TRBJ1-6; D may be TRBD1 (6 bases). The V gene's germline CDR1 is LNHDA and CDR2 SQIVND (reference sequence). Deletions cut 6 bases from V and 9 bases from J, with 18 bases between. The CDR3 is 15 residues long.

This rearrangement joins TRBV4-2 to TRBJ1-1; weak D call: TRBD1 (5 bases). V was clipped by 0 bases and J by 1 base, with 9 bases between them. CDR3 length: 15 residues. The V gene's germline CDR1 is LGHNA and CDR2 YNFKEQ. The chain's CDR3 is CASSQETGRNTEAFF. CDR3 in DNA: TGTGCCAGCAGCCAAGAAACAGGACGGAACACTGAAGCTTTCTTT.

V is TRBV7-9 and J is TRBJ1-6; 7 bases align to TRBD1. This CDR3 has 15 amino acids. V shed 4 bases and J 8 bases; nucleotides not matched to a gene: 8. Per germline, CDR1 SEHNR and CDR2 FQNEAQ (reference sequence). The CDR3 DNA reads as TGTGCCAGCAGCTCCCAGGGCAGGGGGTATTCACCCCTCCACTTT. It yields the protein CASSSQGRGYSPLHF.

In nucleotides, the CDR3 is TGCGCCAGCAGTCATCGAAGCGGGAGGTTCTCCTACAATGAGCAGTTCTTC. Translation gives CASSHRSGRFSYNEQFF. V and J are TRBV23-1 and TRBJ2-1, with 9 bases fitting TRBD2. TRBV23-1 has ORF status, its function being uncertain. J was trimmed by 0 bases and V by 3 bases; bases with no gene match: 6. The CDR3 has 17 residues.

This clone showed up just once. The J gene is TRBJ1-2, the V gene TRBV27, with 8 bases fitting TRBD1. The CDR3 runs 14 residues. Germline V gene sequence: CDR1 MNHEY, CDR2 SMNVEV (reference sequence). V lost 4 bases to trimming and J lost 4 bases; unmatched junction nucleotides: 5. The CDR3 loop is CASSSSTGAYGYTF. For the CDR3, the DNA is TGTGCCAGCAGTTCATCGACAGGGGCCTATGGCTACACCTTC.

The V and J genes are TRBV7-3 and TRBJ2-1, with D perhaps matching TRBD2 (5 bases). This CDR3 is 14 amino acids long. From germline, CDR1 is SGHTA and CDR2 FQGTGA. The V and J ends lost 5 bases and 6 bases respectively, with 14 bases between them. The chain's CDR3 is CASSPHGLSNEQFF. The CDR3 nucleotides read TGTGCCAGCAGCCCGCACGGACTGTCCAATGAGCAGTTCTTC.

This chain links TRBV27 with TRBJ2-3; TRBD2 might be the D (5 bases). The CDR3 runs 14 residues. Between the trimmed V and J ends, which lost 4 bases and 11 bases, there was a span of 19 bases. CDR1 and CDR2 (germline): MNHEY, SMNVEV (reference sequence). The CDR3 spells CASSYGVVGFRQYF. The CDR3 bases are TGTGCCAGCAGTTACGGGGTTGTGGGCTTTAGGCAGTATTTT.

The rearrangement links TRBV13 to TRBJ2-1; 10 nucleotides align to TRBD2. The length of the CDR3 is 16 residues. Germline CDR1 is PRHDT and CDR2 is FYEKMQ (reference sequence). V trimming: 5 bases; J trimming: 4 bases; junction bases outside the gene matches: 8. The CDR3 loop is CASSPYSGGPYNEQFF. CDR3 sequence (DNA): TGTGCCAGCAGCCCTTATAGCGGGGGGCCTTACAATGAGCAGTTCTTC.